A selection of T cell receptor beta chains follows, all from one sample in a study of PD-1 blockade in mismatch repair-deficient tumors. The table came from immunoSEQ multiplex PCR; TCRdb's copy has only in-frame clones and leaves some out. The profile shows about 84,000 clones, about 85% of them singletons. The source material was peripheral blood, sampled 12 weeks after starting pembrolizumab. The receptors derive from an adult with mismatch repair-deficient cancer. Both conserved end residues are part of each CDR3. A D gene is named only where the DNA matches it firmly. A row's size may be missing; if present it is once, few, many or a size class.

v_call,d_call,clone_size,j_call,cdr3_aa,cdr3_nt
TRBV9,TRBD1,medium-sized,TRBJ2-7,CASSADRAEQYF,TGTGCCAGCAGTGCCGACAGGGCCGAGCAGTACTTC
TRBV15,NA,NA,TRBJ2-7,CATSREVTASAPYEQYF,TGTGCCACCAGCAGAGAAGTAACGGCGAGTGCACCTTACGAGCAGTACTTC
TRBV9,NA,NA,TRBJ2-7,CASSVEGQKGTEQYF,TGTGCCAGCAGCGTAGAGGGCCAGAAGGGGACCGAGCAGTACTTC
TRBV15,NA,few,TRBJ2-7,CATSRDWAAAGEQYF,TGTGCCACCAGCAGAGATTGGGCTGCAGCAGGAGAGCAGTACTTC
TRBV4-1,TRBD1,once,TRBJ1-5,CASSGTDISTGNQPQHF,TGCGCCTCATCCGGGACAGATATATCAACCGGCAATCAGCCCCAGCATTTT
TRBV18,NA,NA,TRBJ1-5,CASSPPIGSDQPQHF,TGTGCCAGCTCACCCCCCATAGGTTCCGATCAGCCCCAGCATTTT
TRBV25-1,NA,NA,TRBJ1-2,CASSEYSSSYGYTF,TGTGCCAGCAGTGAATATAGTAGTTCTTATGGCTACACCTTC
TRBV7-2,TRBD1,NA,TRBJ1-3,CASSLAWDSLSGNTIYF,TGTGCCAGCAGCTTAGCGTGGGACAGCCTTTCTGGAAACACCATATATTTT
TRBV4-2,TRBD2,NA,TRBJ2-1,CASSQYLGTSGYNEQFF,TGTGCCAGCAGCCAGTATCTCGGGACTAGCGGATACAATGAGCAGTTCTTC
TRBV11-2,TRBD1,NA,TRBJ2-1,CASGRDRNYNEQFF,TGTGCCAGCGGCCGGGACAGAAATTACAATGAGCAGTTCTTC
TRBV27,TRBD2,NA,TRBJ2-7,CASSPWASGAYEQYF,TGTGCCAGCAGTCCCTGGGCTAGCGGTGCCTACGAGCAGTACTTC
TRBV19,NA,NA,TRBJ1-4,CASSIGPPGASNEKLFF,TGTGCCAGTAGTATCGGTCCACCCGGGGCATCAAATGAAAAACTGTTTTTT
TRBV5-4,NA,NA,TRBJ2-1,CASSLGTALGMDEQFF,TGTGCCAGCAGCCTAGGGACGGCCCTAGGGATGGATGAGCAGTTCTTC
TRBV7-9,TRBD1,NA,TRBJ1-4,CASSTRTGSNEKLFF,TGTGCCAGCAGCACGCGGACAGGAAGTAATGAAAAACTGTTTTTT
TRBV2,NA,NA,TRBJ1-1,CASSELENTEAFF,TGTGCCAGCAGTGAATTGGAGAACACTGAAGCTTTCTTT
TRBV7-9,NA,NA,TRBJ2-2,CASSPRGRENTGELFF,TGTGCCAGCAGCCCCAGGGGTCGGGAGAACACCGGGGAGCTGTTTTTT
TRBV19,NA,NA,TRBJ1-5,CASRVGRISTSNQPQHF,TGTGCCAGTAGAGTCGGACGTATTAGCACGTCCAATCAGCCCCAGCATTTT
TRBV6-5,NA,NA,TRBJ1-3,CASRTYGNTIYF,TGTGCCAGCAGGACTTATGGAAACACCATATATTTT
TRBV5-6,NA,NA,TRBJ2-3,CASIRLLRPDTQYF,TGTGCCAGCATCCGGTTGCTGCGGCCAGATACGCAGTATTTT
TRBV29-1,NA,NA,TRBJ2-7,CSVDVAGQGPYEQYF,TGCAGCGTTGATGTAGCGGGACAGGGCCCCTACGAGCAGTACTTC
TRBV19,NA,few,TRBJ1-1,CASSIEREDTEAFF,TGTGCCAGTAGTATAGAGAGGGAGGACACTGAAGCTTTCTTT
TRBV2,NA,once,TRBJ2-5,CASSERQGFETQYF,TGTGCCAGCAGTGAAAGGCAGGGCTTCGAGACCCAGTACTTC
TRBV19,TRBD1,NA,TRBJ2-7,CASSAPGTGTIEQYF,TGTGCCAGTAGTGCCCCCGGGACAGGGACCATCGAGCAGTACTTC
TRBV11-1,TRBD2,NA,TRBJ2-1,CASSPGTSFPNEQFF,TGTGCCAGCAGCCCCGGGACTAGCTTCCCCAATGAGCAGTTCTTC
TRBV7-9,NA,NA,TRBJ2-3,CASSLRGAAISTDTQYF,TGTGCCAGCAGCTTAAGGGGGGCAGCGATTTCCACAGATACGCAGTATTTT
TRBV29-1,TRBD1,once,TRBJ2-5,CSVDGTGLWQETQYF,TGCAGCGTGGACGGGACAGGGCTCTGGCAAGAGACCCAGTACTTC
TRBV7-6,NA,NA,TRBJ1-2,CASSYSRGEGYTF,TGTGCCAGCAGCTATAGTCGGGGGGAGGGCTACACCTTC
TRBV4-2,NA,NA,TRBJ2-5,CASSRSDTQETQYF,TGTGCCAGCAGTCGATCTGACACTCAAGAGACCCAGTACTTC
TRBV11-2,TRBD2,NA,TRBJ2-3,CASWGGDSTDTQYF,TGTGCCAGCTGGGGAGGGGATAGCACAGATACGCAGTATTTT
TRBV11-3,NA,NA,TRBJ1-1,CASSLGRGEWRNTEAFF,TGTGCCAGCAGCTTAGGGCGAGGGGAGTGGAGGAACACTGAAGCTTTCTTT
TRBV30,NA,NA,TRBJ2-2,CAWSHARGNTGELFF,TGTGCCTGGAGCCATGCCAGGGGGAACACCGGGGAGCTGTTTTTT